The sample holds a few counts of the clone carrying this TCR beta chain. Its specificity is unknown. The junction shows a germline mismatch at one end, possibly a read error. The source of the sample is a study of T cells after yellow fever vaccination. Study-wide points: Any FACS-sorted repertoire could hold abundant clonotypes that contaminate it from the bulk population. Booster samples showed a return of most primary-vaccination clones (roughly 96% CD4, about 87% CD8).

5'RACE template switching produced TCR cDNA carrying a universal primer site and UMIs. TCRdb re-derived calls from the 5' RACE reads in MiXCR, one entry per CDR3 protein. The sample lists around 500,000 distinct CDR3 sequences, about a fifth seen once, with about 15% in the top ten. The CDR3 totals 13 residues. The germline gives CDR1 MDHEN, CDR2 SYDVKM. The material was PBMCs, obtained roughly 20 days after the first yellow fever vaccination. The chain carries TRBV28 and TRBJ1-1, with 7 bases fitting TRBD1. This receptor was identified in a man between 18 and 29 years old who received the YFV17D yellow fever vaccine. This CDR3 is CASSQNQQGKAFF. The CDR3 nucleotides are TGTGCCAGCAGCCAAAACCAACAGGGGAAAGCCTTCTTT.